This TCR beta chain is from a study of cytomegalovirus exposure and HLA in healthy donors. Overall study context: A prior study identified just under 120 million unique TCR beta sequences from some 200 million T cells. Study-level points and caveats: Judged likely to be a sequencing artifact was a cluster of highly shared sequence variants. Later on, analysis showed that most CMV-associated TCR beta chains appeared to be HLA-restricted. Trimming of TCR beta V- and J-genes showed a link, identified in a later analysis, to a missense DCLRE1C variant.

For this clone: The antigen remains unidentified.

CDR3 size: 18 residues. Germline V gene data show CDR1 as MDHEN and CDR2 as SYDVKM. The V gene end was trimmed by 3 bases and the J gene end by 0 bases; junction bases not matched to a gene: 8. The PCR contained 60 Vbeta and 13 Jbeta primers. Produced via immunoSEQ multiplex PCR; TCRdb's table is partial and in-frame only. The sample shows 150,000 or so clones, around 79% of them seen only once. The TCR was taken from a man aged 25 to 40 in good health and CMV-seropositive. The chain couples TRBV28 to TRBJ2-6; 7 nucleotides match TRBD2. The sequenced material came from PBMCs. The CDR3, as DNA: TGTGCCAGCAGTTTTCCTAGCGGTCTTCACTCTGGGGCCAACGTCCTGACTTTC. This gives the protein CASSFPSGLHSGANVLTF.